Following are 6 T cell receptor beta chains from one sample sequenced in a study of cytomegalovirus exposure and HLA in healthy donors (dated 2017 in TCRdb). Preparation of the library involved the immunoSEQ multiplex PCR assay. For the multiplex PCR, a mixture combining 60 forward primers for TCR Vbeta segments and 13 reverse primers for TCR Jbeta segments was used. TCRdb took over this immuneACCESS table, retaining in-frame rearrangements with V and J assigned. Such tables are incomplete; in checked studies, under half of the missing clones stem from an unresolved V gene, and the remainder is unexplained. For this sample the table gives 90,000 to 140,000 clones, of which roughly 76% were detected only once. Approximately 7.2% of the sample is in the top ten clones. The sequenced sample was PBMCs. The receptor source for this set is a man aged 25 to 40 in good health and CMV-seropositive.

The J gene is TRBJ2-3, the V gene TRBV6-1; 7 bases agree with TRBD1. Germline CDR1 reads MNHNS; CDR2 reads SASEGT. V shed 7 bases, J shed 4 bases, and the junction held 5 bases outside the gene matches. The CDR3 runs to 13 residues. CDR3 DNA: TGTGCCAGCAACGCACAGGGGTCAGATACGCAGTATTTT. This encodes CASNAQGSDTQYF.

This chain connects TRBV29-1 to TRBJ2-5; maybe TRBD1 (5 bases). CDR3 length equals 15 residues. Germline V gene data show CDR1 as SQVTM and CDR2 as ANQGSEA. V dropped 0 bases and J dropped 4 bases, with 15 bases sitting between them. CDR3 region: CSVEDGRDNSETQYF. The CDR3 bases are TGCAGCGTTGAAGATGGCAGGGATAATTCAGAGACCCAGTACTTC.

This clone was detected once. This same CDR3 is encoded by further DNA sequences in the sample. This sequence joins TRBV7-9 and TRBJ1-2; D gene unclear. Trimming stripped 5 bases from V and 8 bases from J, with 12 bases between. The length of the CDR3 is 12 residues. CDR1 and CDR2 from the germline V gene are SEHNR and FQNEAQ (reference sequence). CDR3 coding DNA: TGTGCCAGCAGCGGCCGAGGTCGGGGCTACACCTTC. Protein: CASSGRGRGYTF.

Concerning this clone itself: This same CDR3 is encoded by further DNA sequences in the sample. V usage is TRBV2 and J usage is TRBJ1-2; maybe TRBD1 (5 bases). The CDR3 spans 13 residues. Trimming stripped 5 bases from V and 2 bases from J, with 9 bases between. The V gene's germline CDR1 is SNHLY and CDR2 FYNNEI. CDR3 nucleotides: TGTGCCAGCAGTCCCGACAGAAACTATGGCTACACCTTC. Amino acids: CASSPDRNYGYTF. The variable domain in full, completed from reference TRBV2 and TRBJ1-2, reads EPEVTQTPSHQVTQMGQEVILRCVPISNHLYFYWYRQILGQKVEFLVSFYNNEISEKSEIFDDQFSVERPDGSNFTLKIRSTKLEDSAMYFCASSPDRNYGYTFGSGTRLTVV.

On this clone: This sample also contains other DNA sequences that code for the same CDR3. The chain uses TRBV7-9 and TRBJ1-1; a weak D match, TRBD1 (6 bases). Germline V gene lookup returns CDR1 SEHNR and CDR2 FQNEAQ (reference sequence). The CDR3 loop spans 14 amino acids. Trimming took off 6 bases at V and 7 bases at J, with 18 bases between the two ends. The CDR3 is CASSSIQGTGEAFF. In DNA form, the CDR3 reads TGTGCCAGCAGTTCTATACAGGGAACGGGTGAAGCTTTCTTT.

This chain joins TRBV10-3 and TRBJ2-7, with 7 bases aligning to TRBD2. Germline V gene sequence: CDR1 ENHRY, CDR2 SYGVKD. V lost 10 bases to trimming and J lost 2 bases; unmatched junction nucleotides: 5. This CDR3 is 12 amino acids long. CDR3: CATAGTTYEQYF. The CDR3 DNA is TGTGCCACCGCCGGGACTACCTACGAGCAGTACTTC.